This T cell receptor (beta chain) was sequenced during a study of cytomegalovirus exposure and HLA in healthy donors. Whole-study results and caveats: The authors later found HLA-associated TCR beta chains more clonally expanded than equally common others.

Worth noting for this clone: Its antigen is not identified.

CDR3 length: 13 amino acids. Germline-derived CDR1 and CDR2 are MNHEY and SVGAGI. Trimming took 5 bases from V and 4 from J, leaving 8 bases between them. The primer mix had 60 Vbeta and 13 Jbeta primers. Profiled with immunoSEQ multiplex PCR; TCRdb holds only in-frame clones, not every one. This sample contains roughly 50,000 clones. This clonotype was sampled from a male donor in good health and CMV-seropositive. The chain has TRBV6-5 and TRBJ2-2; D unresolved. The sequencing sample was made of PBMCs. In nucleotides, the CDR3 is TGTGCCAGCAGTCCAAGCGCCACCGGGGAGCTGTTTTTT. This translates into CASSPSATGELFF.